This T cell receptor (beta chain) was documented in a study of blood T cell repertoires in COVID-19. In its sample, this clone was seen a few times. In the study's own analysis: Counts of nucleated cells, estimated from reference gene primer amplification, were obtained. Produced via immunoSEQ multiplex PCR; TCRdb's table is partial and in-frame only. That table is the source of V, J and clone size, and D and trimming were worked out from the DNA. Among over 25,000 clones listed, around 82% were seen once. The length of the CDR3 is 18 residues. The V gene's germline CDR1 is MGHRA and CDR2 YSYEKL. V gave up 2 bases and J gave up 6 bases, with 23 bases separating them.

The material sequenced was peripheral blood. This TCR derives from an elderly man with active COVID-19. The chain employs TRBV4-1 and TRBJ1-5; D is undetermined. This CDR3 is CASSQLPRLGPTGQPQHF. In DNA form, the CDR3 reads TGCGCCAGCAGCCAATTACCGCGATTGGGTCCCACGGGTCAGCCCCAGCATTTT.